The present TCR beta chain was sequenced within a study of blood T cell repertoires in COVID-19. Here immunoSEQ multiplex PCR was the method, and the copy in TCRdb shows in-frame clones only, minus some. This sample has tens of thousands of clones; 75% to 90% occur once, and the top ten carry roughly 15%. The length of the CDR3 is 15 residues. Trimming left V 0 bases short and J 2 bases short, with 9 bases between. The germline CDR1 and CDR2 sequences are SGHNT and YYREEE (reference sequence). This receptor was taken from a human donor in a cohort sampled during active COVID-19. This chain uses TRBV5-4 with TRBJ2-1; D is perhaps TRBD1 (5 bases). Sequencing was done on a sample of peripheral blood. CDR3 bases: TGTGCCAGCAGCTTGGATCAGGGCCCCTACAATGAGCAGTTCTTC. As protein: CASSLDQGPYNEQFF. Using reference TRBV5-4 and TRBJ2-1 for the parts outside the CDR3, the full variable domain is ETGVTQSPTHLIKTRGQQVTLRCSSQSGHNTVSWYQQALGQGPQFIFQYYREEENGRGNFPPRFSGLQFPNYSSELNVNALELDDSALYLCASSLDQGPYNEQFFGPGTRLTVL.